The 32 T cell receptor beta chains reported below all come from one sample, sequenced in a study of blood T cells in healthy people across ages. Through a sample-barcoded 5' primer and a J-beta primer mix, a second PCR was run for roughly 7 to 11 cycles. TCRdb passed the 5' RACE reads through MiXCR, listing each CDR3 protein once. The top ten hold more than 7.5% of the sample, which has approximately 760,000 distinct CDR3 sequences, roughly 25% seen once. The data were also submitted as part of a second study, on T cells of mothers and their children.

Source material: blood. These receptors were collected from a boy aged 5 to 17 in good health.

This clonotype was observed a handful of times. Germline is not matched at one junction end, which may reflect a read error. The rearrangement joins TRBV28 to TRBJ2-6; no definite D call. Germline V gene sequence: CDR1 MDHEN, CDR2 SYDVKM. This CDR3 region has 15 residues. CDR3: CAGSFPGSGANVLTF. The CDR3 nucleotides read TGTGCCGGCAGCTTCCCCGGCTCTGGGGCCAACGTCCTGACTTTC.

CDR3 nucleotides: TGTGCCAGCAAATCTAGCGGGAGGGCCAGGCCAATAACAGATACGCAGTATTTT. Residues: CASKSSGRARPITDTQYF. The chain uses TRBV28 and TRBJ2-3; 12 bases map to TRBD2. This CDR3 comprises 18 residues. V lost 7 bases to trimming and J lost 3 bases; unmatched junction nucleotides: 14. The V gene's germline CDR1 is MDHEN and CDR2 SYDVKM.

This clonotype came up a few times. The chain employs TRBV27 and TRBJ2-7, with D possibly being TRBD1 or TRBD2 (6 bases each). Germline lookup yields CDR1 MNHEY and CDR2 SMNVEV (reference sequence). Between the trimmed V and J ends, which lost 5 bases and 3 bases, there was a span of 17 bases. CDR3 length: 15 amino acids. The CDR3 DNA reads as TGTGCCAGCAGTCCTTCTCCCGGGGGCCTCTACGAGCAGTACTTC. Amino acid sequence: CASSPSPGGLYEQYF.

With respect to this clonotype: At one end the junction does not follow the germline gene, possibly because of a read error. J is TRBJ1-2 and V is TRBV10-3, with 9 bases matching TRBD1. Germline V CDR1 and CDR2: ENHRY, SYGVKD. CDR3 length: 16 residues. The CDR3 sequence: CAISESVDRGLYGHTF. CDR3 sequence (DNA): TGTGCCATCAGTGAGTCAGTGGACAGGGGCCTCTATGGCCACACCTTC.

This clonotype was observed a few times. The chain uses TRBV28 and TRBJ2-4, with D maybe TRBD1 (6 bases). Germline lookup yields CDR1 MDHEN and CDR2 SYDVKM. Trimming cost V 5 bases and J 6 bases, with 14 bases left between them. This CDR3 is built from 14 residues. CDR3 in amino acids: CASSSPAGVNIQYF. CDR3 sequence (DNA): TGTGCCAGCAGTAGTCCCGCAGGGGTAAACATTCAGTACTTC. Based on the CDR3 plus reference TRBV28 and TRBJ2-4, the full variable domain is DVKVTQSSRYLVKRTGEKVFLECVQDMDHENMFWYRQDPGLGLRLIYFSYDVKMKEKGDIPEGYSVSREKKERFSLILESASTNQTSMYLCASSSPAGVNIQYFGAGTRLSVL.

This chain uses TRBV28 with TRBJ1-2; 8 nucleotides agree with TRBD1. V shed 6 bases and J 1 base; nucleotides not matched to a gene: 10. The germline gives CDR1 MDHEN, CDR2 SYDVKM. This CDR3 contains 16 residues. The CDR3 DNA reads as TGTGCCAGCAGCTCCCTCTACAGGGGGAATAACTATGGCTACACCTTC. This codes for CASSSLYRGNNYGYTF.

This chain's CDR3 is CSVISTGGYEQYF. CDR3 nucleotide sequence: TGCAGCGTGATATCGACAGGGGGATACGAGCAGTACTTC. The chain links TRBV29-1 to TRBJ2-5, with 9 bases fitting TRBD1. Judging by the DNA end, TRBJ2-7 fits better; the J call may be wrong. The CDR3 extends over 13 amino acids. Per the germline V gene, CDR1 is SQVTM and CDR2 is ANQGSEA.

V and J are TRBV29-1 and TRBJ2-2, with D tentatively TRBD2 (6 bases). V was cut by 7 bases and J by 4 bases, with 7 bases left in between. CDR3 length equals 11 residues. The germline V gene encodes CDR1 SQVTM and CDR2 ANQGSEA. The DNA of the CDR3 is TGCAGCGCGGGAGCCACCGGGGAGCTGTTTTTT. Amino acid sequence: CSAGATGELFF.

This clonotype was observed a few times. V is TRBV27 and J is TRBJ2-3; D not certain. The CDR3 extends over 15 amino acids. Germline V CDR1 and CDR2: MNHEY, SMNVEV (reference sequence). V lost 2 bases and J lost 1, with 10 bases in between. CDR3 coding DNA: TGTGCCAGCAGTTTACTAAGGGATCGCACAGATACGCAGTATTTT. Protein product: CASSLLRDRTDTQYF.

This chain connects TRBV6-1 to TRBJ2-3, with 9 nucleotides matching TRBD2. In germline, CDR1 is MNHNS, CDR2 SASEGT. The CDR3 covers 16 residues. The J segment lost 2 bases and the V segment lost 7 bases, leaving 10 bases of the junction unmatched. In nucleotides, the CDR3 is TGTGCCAGCATAATAGCGGGAGCGATCTACACAGATACGCAGTATTTT. Translating gives CASIIAGAIYTDTQYF.

J is TRBJ1-1 and V is TRBV3-1; 7 positions match TRBD1. J was trimmed by 1 base and V by 2 bases; bases with no gene match: 1. This CDR3 is 14 amino acids long. Per the germline V gene, CDR1 is LGHDT and CDR2 is YNNKEL (reference sequence). CDR3 in DNA: TGTGCCAGCAGCCAATGGACAGGGAACACTGAAGCTTTCTTT. Its protein product is CASSQWTGNTEAFF.

The CDR3 nucleotides are TGTGCCAACCCGATAGATGGGACAGGGTACAATGAGCAGTTCTTC. Translating it yields CANPIDGTGYNEQFF. This chain uses TRBV2 with TRBJ2-1; 9 nucleotides match TRBD1. Germline lookup yields CDR1 SNHLY and CDR2 FYNNEI. This CDR3 has 15 amino acids. V dropped 10 bases and J dropped 4; count of bases not matched to a gene: 11.

The chain couples TRBV6-1 to TRBJ2-7; 9 bases map to TRBD1. Germline-derived CDR1 and CDR2 are MNHNS and SASEGT. After removal of 0 bases from V and 3 bases from J, the junction contained 6 bases not matched to a gene. This CDR3 is built from 16 residues. Here the CDR3 DNA reads TGTGCCAGCAGTGAAGCAGAGGGGGACAGGGTCTACGAGCAGTACTTC. Its protein product is CASSEAEGDRVYEQYF.

This chain links TRBV4-3 with TRBJ1-3, with D possibly matching TRBD1 (6 bases). CDR3 length equals 16 residues. The V and J ends lost 0 bases and 8 bases respectively, with 17 bases between them. Looked up from germline, CDR1 is LGHNA and CDR2 is YSLEER. The CDR3 spells CASSQDQNRAGDTIYF. CDR3 sequence (DNA): TGCGCCAGCAGCCAAGATCAGAACAGGGCCGGGGACACCATATATTTT.

This clonotype was counted ten times or more. The V call is TRBV9, the J call TRBJ2-5; TRBD2 is a possible D gene (6 bases). V lost 0 bases, J lost 4 bases, and 7 bases lay in between. Germline CDR1 SGDLS, CDR2 YYNGEE. The CDR3 sequence is 13 residues long. The CDR3 protein is CASSVAGVETQYF. CDR3 DNA: TGTGCCAGCAGCGTAGCGGGGGTAGAGACCCAGTACTTC.

This clonotype was observed a handful of times. This chain joins TRBV7-9 and TRBJ1-6, with unresolved D. Trimming left V 0 bases short and J 9 bases short, with 3 bases between. The CDR3 runs 12 residues. CDR1 is SEHNR and CDR2 is FQNEAQ in the germline V gene (reference sequence). As DNA, the CDR3 is TGTGCCAGCAGCTTAGCGATTTCACCCCTCCACTTT. Encoded protein: CASSLAISPLHF.

The sample holds many counts of this clonotype. J is TRBJ2-7 and V is TRBV7-9; the D gene is possibly TRBD2 (5 bases). This CDR3 is built from 14 residues. V was clipped by 1 base and J by 0 bases, with 7 bases between them. Germline V gene lookup returns CDR1 SEHNR and CDR2 FQNEAQ (reference sequence). In nucleotides, the CDR3 is TGTGCCAGCAGCTTAGGGAGGAGCTCCTACGAGCAGTACTTC. Translated, it gives CASSLGRSSYEQYF.

This clonotype was counted only a few times. This chain uses TRBV29-1 with TRBJ2-1; possibly TRBD1 for D (5 bases). The germline V gene has CDR1 SQVTM and CDR2 ANQGSEA. V was shortened by 7 bases and J by 1 base, with 23 bases between the two germline ends. The CDR3 sequence is 17 residues long. The CDR3, as DNA: TGCAGCGGGACGGGTTTTAGTGAACAGGAATCCTACAATGAGCAGTTCTTC. It encodes CSGTGFSEQESYNEQFF.

The chain couples TRBV28 to TRBJ1-4; no clear D. This CDR3 spans 15 amino acids. The V end was cut by 5 bases, the J end by 5 bases, with 15 bases between. CDR1 is MDHEN and CDR2 is SYDVKM in the germline V gene. The CDR3 bases are TGTGCCAGCAGTCCTTTACTGAAAGGCAATGAAAAACTGTTTTTT. This encodes CASSPLLKGNEKLFF. The full variable domain, completed using reference TRBV28 and TRBJ1-4, is DVKVTQSSRYLVKRTGEKVFLECVQDMDHENMFWYRQDPGLGLRLIYFSYDVKMKEKGDIPEGYSVSREKKERFSLILESASTNQTSMYLCASSPLLKGNEKLFFGSGTQLSVL.

This chain links TRBV12-5 with TRBJ2-7; D is possibly TRBD2 (6 bases). Trimming shortened V by 5 bases and J by 7 bases, and 15 bases separated the two germline ends. The CDR3 length is 13 residues. Germline V gene sequence: CDR1 LGHNT, CDR2 FRNRAP. For the CDR3, the DNA is TGTGCTAGTGGTCCCCCTGCGGCGGGGGAGCAGTACTTC. Amino acids: CASGPPAAGEQYF.

This sequence joins TRBV27 and TRBJ2-7, with D tentatively TRBD1 (6 bases). The germline gives CDR1 MNHEY, CDR2 SMNVEV (reference sequence). CDR3 length: 13 residues. The V gene lost 6 bases and the J gene lost 1 base, with 10 bases spanning the gap. The CDR3 loop reads CASSKTGSYEQYF. CDR3 DNA: TGTGCCAGCAGCAAGACAGGTTCCTACGAGCAGTACTTC.

The V and J genes are TRBV9 and TRBJ2-7; D is unresolved. The germline V gene has CDR1 SGDLS and CDR2 YYNGEE. CDR3 length: 15 amino acids. Trimming took 4 bases from V and 6 from J, leaving 20 bases between them. The CDR3, as DNA: TGTGCCAGCAGCAAAACCGCTGGGGTTGCCGGCGAGCAGTACTTC. Amino acids: CASSKTAGVAGEQYF.

V is TRBV7-2 and J is TRBJ1-6; D is undetermined. CDR1 is SGHTA, CDR2 FQGNSA, per germline. The CDR3 is made up of 17 amino acids. The V gene lost 4 bases and the J gene lost 10 bases, with 23 bases spanning the gap. The CDR3 coding sequence is TGTGCCAGCAGCTGGCGATATCAAGGACGGGTCCCATCACCCCTCCACTTT. This encodes CASSWRYQGRVPSPLHF.

This chain connects TRBV2 to TRBJ2-2; possibly TRBD1 for D (5 bases). With 5 bases removed from V and 4 bases from J, the gap between germline ends came to 14 bases. The CDR3 extends over 15 amino acids. From germline, CDR1 is SNHLY and CDR2 FYNNEI. CDR3 bases: TGTGCCAGCAGTACTGACAGCTCCGGCACCGGGGAGCTGTTTTTT. Translated: CASSTDSSGTGELFF. The full variable domain, its missing parts supplied by reference TRBV2 and TRBJ2-2, is EPEVTQTPSHQVTQMGQEVILRCVPISNHLYFYWYRQILGQKVEFLVSFYNNEISEKSEIFDDQFSVERPDGSNFTLKIRSTKLEDSAMYFCASSTDSSGTGELFFGEGSRLTVL.

The chain recombines TRBV6-5 with TRBJ2-7; no clear D gene. This CDR3 is 14 amino acids long. V was trimmed by 5 bases and J by 3 bases, leaving 14 bases between them. CDR1 is MNHEY and CDR2 is SVGAGI in the germline V gene. This CDR3 reads CASSKFLPGYEQYF. The CDR3 DNA follows: TGTGCCAGCAGTAAATTCCTCCCCGGCTACGAGCAGTACTTC.

This clonotype came up a few times. The chain is built from TRBV5-1 and TRBJ1-6; D remains ambiguous. CDR3 size: 17 residues. From germline, CDR1 is SGHRS and CDR2 YFSETQ. Trimming shortened V by 4 bases and J by 7 bases, and 21 bases separated the two germline ends. CDR3 sequence (DNA): TGCGCCAGCAGCCGTATTCGTTCGGGCCGAAAAAATTCACCCCTCCACTTT. Its protein is CASSRIRSGRKNSPLHF.

The chain uses TRBV29-1 and TRBJ2-1; 8 positions agree with TRBD2. Near its end, the DNA agrees better with TRBJ2-5, so the J call may be wrong. This CDR3 spans 13 amino acids. In germline, CDR1 is SQVTM, CDR2 ANQGSEA. CDR3 protein: CSVEREGRETQYF. As DNA, the CDR3 is TGCAGCGTTGAACGGGAGGGCCGAGAGACCCAGTACTTC.

The chain recombines TRBV6-5 with TRBJ2-1; 7 bases are shared with TRBD1. The CDR3 totals 15 residues. Germline V lookup: CDR1 MNHEY, CDR2 SVGAGI. With 6 bases clipped from V and 0 bases from J, the junction kept 5 bases outside the gene matches. CDR3 sequence (DNA): TGTGCCAGCAGGGGACAGATGAGCTCCTACAATGAGCAGTTCTTC. This gives the protein CASRGQMSSYNEQFF.

The genes are TRBV7-9 and TRBJ2-4; 7 bases line up with TRBD1. From germline, CDR1 is SEHNR and CDR2 FQNEAQ (reference sequence). The ends lost 3 bases at V and 3 bases at J; junction bases unmatched: 8. The CDR3 totals 16 residues. In DNA, the CDR3 is TGTGCCAGCAGCTTGATAACAGGGGCCGGCAAAAACATTCAGTACTTC. This gives the protein CASSLITGAGKNIQYF. Full variable domain (outside the CDR3, taken from reference TRBV7-9 and TRBJ2-4): DTGVSQNPRHKITKRGQNVTFRCDPISEHNRLYWYRQTLGQGPEFLTYFQNEAQLEKSRLLSDRFSAERPKGSFSTLEIQRTEQGDSAMYLCASSLITGAGKNIQYFGAGTRLSVL.

V is TRBV12-3 or TRBV12-4 and J is TRBJ1-6; D uncertain. V was trimmed by 6 bases and J by 5 bases, leaving 14 bases between them. The CDR3 loop spans 15 amino acids. This chain's CDR3 is CASSSGGVNNSPLHF. CDR3 DNA: TGTGCCAGCAGCTCCGGCGGGGTAAATAATTCACCCCTCCACTTT.

This clonotype showed up just a few times. The chain is built from TRBV6-5 and TRBJ1-1; weak D call: TRBD1 (5 bases). Trimming removed 2 bases at V and 4 bases at J, with 11 bases between. Germline V gene sequence: CDR1 MNHEY, CDR2 SVGAGI. This CDR3 has 14 residues. CDR3 bases: TGTGCCAGCAGTTACGGGGGAGCGATCACTGAAGCTTTCTTT. Amino acids: CASSYGGAITEAFF.

The chain couples TRBV19 to TRBJ2-1, with 12 bases aligning to TRBD2. The germline V gene has CDR1 LNHDA and CDR2 SQIVND (reference sequence). This CDR3 has 15 residues. J gave up 5 bases and V 5 bases, and 4 bases lay outside the gene matches. CDR3 amino acids: CASSELAGGDNEQFF. The CDR3 DNA sequence: TGTGCCAGTAGTGAGCTAGCGGGAGGGGACAATGAGCAGTTCTTC.